The 23 T cell receptor beta chains given below trace back to one sample, sequenced in a study of CD8 T cells in Susac syndrome (dated by TCRdb to the late 2010s). Library preparation used the immunoSEQ multiplex PCR assay. RNA was extracted with the RNeasy kit and roughly 0.5 to 1 ug was reverse transcribed using random hexamers. The public reads were reprocessed in TCRdb via fastp at Q25 and MiXCR, keeping in-frame beta chains. Rows matching on CDR3 protein sequence are summarized as one entry with the most common DNA and genes. Counted in this sample were about 140,000 distinct CDR3 sequences; around 95% of them appeared once. The ten biggest clones cover approximately 0.17% of the sample. Sequenced input: CD8+ T cells from PBMCs. These receptors all come from a human donor with Susac syndrome.

The rearrangement links TRBV30 to TRBJ2-1, with TRBD2 as a possible D gene (6 bases). Trimming removed 0 bases at V and 7 bases at J, with 13 bases between. The CDR3 loop spans 14 amino acids. Germline CDR1 reads GTSNPN; CDR2 reads SVGIG (reference sequence). The CDR3 loop reads CAWSVGIGGNEQFF. As DNA, the CDR3 is TGTGCCTGGAGTGTAGGTATTGGGGGGAATGAGCAGTTCTTC.

The chain couples TRBV29-1 to TRBJ2-1; D may match TRBD1 or TRBD2 (5 bases each). Germline V CDR1 and CDR2: SQVTM, ANQGSEA. The CDR3 covers 11 residues. For the CDR3, the DNA is TGCAGGGGGGACGAGAACAATGAGCAGTTCTTC. It encodes CRGDENNEQFF.

V is TRBV19 and J is TRBJ1-2, with D unclear. The germline V gene encodes CDR1 LNHDA and CDR2 SQIVND (reference sequence). V lost 5 bases to trimming and J lost 6 bases, with 4 bases between them. CDR3 length: 10 amino acids. The CDR3 here is CASSADGYTF. The CDR3 coding sequence is TGTGCCAGTAGTGCGGATGGCTACACCTTC.

CDR3 sequence: CSVGHEGLANTGELFF. The CDR3 DNA reads TGCAGCGTTGGCCACGAGGGACTCGCGAACACCGGGGAGCTGTTTTTT. V gene TRBV29-1 combines with J gene TRBJ2-2; tentative D call: TRBD2 (6 bases). Per germline, CDR1 SQVTM and CDR2 ANQGSEA. The ends were cut back, 4 bases at V and 0 bases at J, with 15 bases in the middle. The CDR3 consists of 16 residues.

The chain employs TRBV4-1 and TRBJ1-2, with D perhaps TRBD1 (5 bases). V dropped 1 base and J dropped 3 bases, with 9 bases sitting between them. This CDR3 region has 14 residues. Germline assignment: CDR1 MGHRA and CDR2 YSYEKL. CDR3 nucleotide sequence: TGCGCCAGCAGCCAAGTCGGGGCGGACTATGGCTACACCTTC. Its protein is CASSQVGADYGYTF.

The chain uses TRBV23-1 and TRBJ2-5, with 7 bases fitting TRBD2. TRBV23-1 is flagged as an ORF with uncertain function. V shed 4 bases, J shed 2 bases, and the junction held 13 bases outside the gene matches. The CDR3 is made up of 17 amino acids. The chain's CDR3 is CASSPFIQREGQETQYF. The DNA of the CDR3 is TGCGCCAGCAGTCCCTTCATTCAGCGGGAAGGTCAAGAGACCCAGTACTTC.

V is TRBV29-1 and J is TRBJ2-3, with 13 bases that match TRBD2. Unmatched junction bases numbered 20, after V lost 4 bases and J lost 4 bases. Looked up from germline, CDR1 is SQVTM and CDR2 is ANQGSEA. The CDR3 extends over 20 amino acids. The CDR3 bases are TGCAGCGTTGCTGAAGACCGGGACAGAGGACTAGCGGGAGCTTCAGATACGCAGTATTTT. Its translation is CSVAEDRDRGLAGASDTQYF.

The chain has TRBV5-4 and TRBJ2-5, with a possible D match to TRBD2 (6 bases). This CDR3 region has 15 residues. V dropped 4 bases and J dropped 5 bases, with 18 bases sitting between them. Per the germline V gene, CDR1 is SGHNT and CDR2 is YYREEE (reference sequence). The DNA for the CDR3 is TGTGCCAGCAGCGAAAGTCCGGGAGACTTTGAGACCCAGTACTTC. The encoded protein is CASSESPGDFETQYF.

This chain joins TRBV20-1 and TRBJ2-2; D might be TRBD1 (6 bases). The CDR3 spans 14 residues. V was trimmed by 5 bases and J by 3 bases, leaving 13 bases between them. Looked up from germline, CDR1 is DFQATT and CDR2 is SNEGSKA (reference sequence). CDR3 in DNA: TGCAGTGCTTACCGGGACACCGACACCGGGGAGCTGTTTTTT. Residues: CSAYRDTDTGELFF.

This clonotype appeared a single time. The genes are TRBV19 and TRBJ2-2; D is uncertain. Germline CDR1 LNHDA, CDR2 SQIVND (reference sequence). The CDR3 runs 11 residues. Trimming took off 5 bases at V and 8 bases at J, with 6 bases between the two ends. The CDR3 reads CASSPLGELFF. In DNA form, the CDR3 reads TGTGCCAGTAGTCCTTTAGGGGAGCTGTTTTTT.

The chain links TRBV6-5 to TRBJ1-5; a weak D match, TRBD1 (5 bases). Per the germline V gene, CDR1 is MNHEY and CDR2 is SVGAGI. The CDR3 extends over 15 amino acids. V was cut by 4 bases and J by 0 bases, with 10 bases left in between. CDR3 amino acids: CASSSSGGSNQPQHF. For the CDR3, the DNA is TGTGCCAGCAGTTCCAGTGGGGGTAGCAATCAGCCCCAGCATTTT.

The chain joins TRBV28 to TRBJ2-2, with a weak D call TRBD2 (6 bases). This CDR3 is 17 amino acids long. Germline CDR1 MDHEN, CDR2 SYDVKM. Trimming cost V 6 bases and J 2 bases, with 19 bases left between them. In DNA form, the CDR3 reads TGTGCCAGCAGCTCCCTCCCGGGGGAACACAACACCGGGGAGCTGTTTTTT. Translated, it gives CASSSLPGEHNTGELFF.

The CDR3: CASGSDDGRSYNEQFF. Written as DNA, the CDR3 is TGTGCTAGTGGTTCCGATGATGGGAGGAGCTACAATGAGCAGTTCTTC. The V call is TRBV12-5, the J call TRBJ2-1, with TRBD2 as a possible D gene (6 bases). Germline V gives CDR1 LGHNT, CDR2 FRNRAP. This CDR3 spans 16 amino acids. Trimming stripped 4 bases from V and 3 bases from J, with 16 bases between.

The J gene is TRBJ1-2, the V gene TRBV7-3; D is unresolved. CDR3 length: 13 amino acids. Germline-derived CDR1 and CDR2 are SGHTA and FQGTGA. Trimming cost V 3 bases and J 2 bases, with 7 bases left between them. The CDR3 DNA sequence: TGTGCCAGCAGCTTCAATCAAAACTATGGCTACACCTTC. Translation: CASSFNQNYGYTF.

The chain recombines TRBV20-1 with TRBJ2-7; D is unresolved. Per the germline V gene, CDR1 is DFQATT and CDR2 is SNEGSKA (reference sequence). This CDR3 has 13 residues. V shed 1 base and J shed 5 bases, with 12 bases lying between them. The CDR3, as DNA: TGCAGTGCTAGAGGCCTAGGGCGAGACGAGCAGTACTTC. This encodes CSARGLGRDEQYF.

The V gene is TRBV20-1, the J gene TRBJ1-1; possibly TRBD1 for D (6 bases). Germline values: CDR1 DFQATT, CDR2 SNEGSKA (reference sequence). V was shortened by 0 bases and J by 0 bases, with 11 bases between the two germline ends. The CDR3 contains 15 residues. CDR3 coding DNA: TGCAGTGCTAGAGAGGGAGGACAGTTGAACACTGAAGCTTTCTTT. This encodes CSAREGGQLNTEAFF.

In this sample, this clonotype turned up once. The chain uses TRBV29-1 and TRBJ2-3; the D is unclear. Germline values: CDR1 SQVTM, CDR2 ANQGSEA. Trimming removed 0 bases from V and 8 bases from J, with 9 bases in between. The CDR3 contains 12 residues. The CDR3 DNA reads TGCAGCGTTGAAGATGGGTCGGGTACGCAGTATTTT. This gives the protein CSVEDGSGTQYF.

This sequence joins TRBV5-6 and TRBJ2-7; TRBD2 might be the D (6 bases). CDR1 SGHDT and CDR2 YYEEEE come from the germline V gene. The CDR3 consists of 13 residues. V was shortened by 4 bases and J by 6 bases, with 14 bases between the two germline ends. This CDR3 is CASSPFLGGEQYF. DNA for the CDR3: TGTGCCAGCAGCCCCTTTCTGGGGGGCGAGCAGTACTTC.

The chain employs TRBV5-1 and TRBJ1-2; maybe TRBD1 (5 bases). There are 14 residues in the CDR3. Germline V gene data show CDR1 as SGHRS and CDR2 as YFSETQ. Trimming took 7 bases from V and 3 from J, leaving 16 bases between them. As DNA, the CDR3 is TGCGCCAGCCGACGGCAGGGCCCCTACTATGGCTACACCTTC. This translates into CASRRQGPYYGYTF. The full variable domain, with the rest looked up from reference TRBV5-1 and TRBJ1-2, is KAGVTQTPRYLIKTRGQQVTLSCSPISGHRSVSWYQQTPGQGLQFLFEYFSETQRNKGNFPGRFSGRQFSNSRSEMNVSTLELGDSALYLCASRRQGPYYGYTFGSGTRLTVV.

The chain recombines TRBV7-2 with TRBJ1-5, with D maybe TRBD1 (6 bases). Trimming removed 5 bases at V and 9 bases at J, with 20 bases between. The CDR3 sequence is 15 residues long. The V gene's germline CDR1 is SGHTA and CDR2 FQGNSA. The CDR3 spells CASSTTDTGLGPQHF. The CDR3 bases are TGTGCCAGCAGCACTACAGATACAGGGCTTGGGCCCCAGCATTTT.

Only one count was recorded for this clonotype. CDR3 nucleotide sequence: TGCAGTGCTAGAGATGAGGGGTATCAGCAGTTCTTC. It specifies CSARDEGYQQFF. The chain recombines TRBV20-1 with TRBJ2-1; D possibly matches TRBD1 or TRBD2 (5 bases each). The germline gives CDR1 DFQATT, CDR2 SNEGSKA (reference sequence). With 0 bases removed from V and 11 bases from J, the gap between germline ends came to 11 bases. The CDR3 covers 12 residues.

The chain combines TRBV9 with TRBJ2-2; D is unresolved. Germline V gene lookup returns CDR1 SGDLS and CDR2 YYNGEE. The CDR3 totals 13 residues. V was clipped by 3 bases and J by 6 bases, with 9 bases between them. This CDR3 reads CASSAPRAGELFF. As DNA, the CDR3 is TGTGCCAGCAGCGCCCCTAGGGCCGGGGAGCTGTTTTTT.

The gene calls are TRBV29-1 and TRBJ2-1; 8 bases match TRBD1. CDR3 size: 13 residues. J was trimmed by 5 bases and V by 3 bases; bases with no gene match: 3. CDR1 and CDR2 from the germline V gene are SQVTM and ANQGSEA. CDR3 amino acids: CSVEETGDNEQFF. The CDR3 DNA is TGCAGCGTTGAGGAGACAGGGGACAATGAGCAGTTCTTC.